Here is one T cell receptor beta chain with its context. TCRdb re-analysed the 5' RACE reads in MiXCR, keeping a single row per CDR3 protein. This sample yields 75,000 to 80,000 distinct CDR3 sequences, of which around 16% are seen a single time; 2.9% belongs to the top ten. The record originates from a study of early T cells in non-severe SARS-CoV-2 infection. CDR3 size: 16 residues. CDR1 is MDHEN, CDR2 SYDVKM, per germline. The V end was cut by 7 bases, the J end by 5 bases, with 24 bases between. The chain has TRBV28 and TRBJ2-7, with D perhaps being TRBD1 or TRBD2 (5 bases each). The receptor comes from an adult who was a healthcare worker with PCR-confirmed SARS-CoV-2 infection or an uninfected control (not recorded which). Input material: whole blood. CDR3 residues: CASIPLTGGAPDEQYF. CDR3 nucleotide sequence: TGTGCCAGCATTCCCTTAACTGGGGGAGCCCCCGACGAGCAGTACTTC. The full variable domain, rest sourced from reference TRBV28 and TRBJ2-7, is DVKVTQSSRYLVKRTGEKVFLECVQDMDHENMFWYRQDPGLGLRLIYFSYDVKMKEKGDIPEGYSVSREKKERFSLILESASTNQTSMYLCASIPLTGGAPDEQYFGPGTRLTVT.